This TCR beta chain came from a study of shared clonotypes between healthy human individuals (dated by TCRdb to the early 2020s). Looking at the study overall: The cohort included three men and a couple of women between 18 and 49 years of age. For each donor, CD4 naive and CD4 memory were each run on three plates, CD8 naive on two plates, and CD8 memory on one plate. To estimate repertoire size and how much clonotype sharing occurs between individuals, the study deeply sequenced the blood TCR repertoires of five healthy adults. Libraries were prepared and TCR repertoires were sequenced by different laboratories using diverse techniques, in order to increase sequencing depth and limit assay-specific biases. Between about 0.8 and 8.9 billion PBMCs per donor were obtained by leukapheresis.

From the germline V gene, CDR1 is SGHAT and CDR2 is FQNNGV. The CDR3 starts with the cysteine, ends with the phenylalanine, and has 16 residues. Only the CDR3 portion is preserved as DNA: 48 bases, with reading frame beginning at the first base. Trimming removed 0 bases from V and 1 base from J; the gene matches leave 4 bases unexplained. Healthy HIV-negative adults with no recently reported acute infections or vaccinations were included as donors. Only Caucasian adults living in Nashville, Tennessee, USA were represented among the donors. CD8 memory samples combined magnetically selected CD45RO+ cells with CCR7-negative CD45RA+ effector memory (TemRA) cells. Blood was obtained by leukapheresis, after which PBMCs were separated by Ficoll-Histopaque density gradient centrifugation and cryopreserved in liquid nitrogen vapor phase. Analytical flow cytometry was used to check the purity and quantity of each magnetically sorted T cell population. Each sorted fraction had its genomic DNA isolated and then quantified by UV absorbance on a Nanodrop 2000c.

Overall study results and their limits: Sampling was limited to blood, and TCR repertoires in tissue likely differ from TCR repertoires in blood. Roughly 5% of naive CD4, 3.5% of naive CD8, roughly 2.4% of memory CD4, and around 0.42% of memory CD8 clonotypes were shared across several donors. Higher generation probabilities were observed for clonotypes shared by all four sorted-subset donors than for non-shared clonotypes. Pairwise subsampling led to the expectation that sequencing depth would affect the degree of clonotype sharing among donors. Estimated clonotype richness was generally larger for naive than for memory subsets. Incomplete sequencing was indicated by rarefaction of sorted-subset datasets, despite the large sequencing depth. The genetic and exposure-history diversity represented was limited by the small number of donors.

Using the deep immunoSEQ assay, TCR CDR3 regions were amplified from genomic DNA by multiplex PCR. For each cell subset, the extracted genomic DNA was distributed evenly across all wells of several immunoSEQ 96-well plates, and each plate served as one replicate. For sorted subsets, about 0.2 ug genomic DNA, equal to about 30,000 T cell genomes, was loaded into each replicate PCR. Purified libraries were measured with a Qubit 3.0 fluorometer, size-checked on a Bioanalyzer 2100, and measured again with the KAPA Library Quantification kit. Every immunoSEQ 96-well plate was sequenced on a separate single-read 150-cycle Illumina NextSeq 550 flow cell. In the source study's methods: Because the immunoSEQ output included only junctional sequences and no quality scores, the filtering could not be the same as the filtering used for full-length reads. To assign V/J genes and CDR3, sequences were annotated using PyIR, a Python wrapper for IgBLAST v1.9, with IMGT germline references. Reads were filtered out if the reads had weak V/J assignments (E-value above 1e-6), no CDR3, stop codons, out-of-frame junctions, or ambiguous translated residues. V3J clonotypes were defined by identical inferred V gene, J gene, and CDR3 amino acid sequence. Percentage overlap between repertoires was computed as shared unique clonotypes divided by the size of the smaller repertoire. Repertoire richness was assessed with RTK rarefaction, the Chao1 estimator, and Recon v2.1 estimates of unobserved clonotypes. OLGA was used to compute generation probabilities for all TCRbeta clonotypes that the gDNA method yielded from a few donors. The clones in this table, taken by TCRdb from immuneACCESS, are in-frame only. Not every clone is retained; where verified, under half of the shortfall comes from an unresolved V gene, and the cause of the rest is unknown. That table gives V, J and clone size, and the DNA gave D and trimming. The table for this sample lists approximately 110,000 clones; under 70% of them were counted only once. The ten largest clones capture roughly 25% of the sample.

In regard to this clone: Which antigen it targets is not known. No base-level quality is on record; no much larger clone is a single base apart.

What was sequenced was memory CD8+ T cells sorted from blood. In light of the paper, this sample's cell subset or site label describes: CD45RO+ cells pooled with CCR7-negative TemRA cells. The chain is made from TRBV11-2 and TRBJ2-3, and TRBD1 aligns with 7 junction nucleotides. The receptor was isolated from a woman aged 25 to 45 in good health. The DNA sequence is given as TGTGCCAGCAGCTTAGATCGGACAGGCCGCACAGATACGCAGTATTTT. It is translated as CASSLDRTGRTDTQYF.